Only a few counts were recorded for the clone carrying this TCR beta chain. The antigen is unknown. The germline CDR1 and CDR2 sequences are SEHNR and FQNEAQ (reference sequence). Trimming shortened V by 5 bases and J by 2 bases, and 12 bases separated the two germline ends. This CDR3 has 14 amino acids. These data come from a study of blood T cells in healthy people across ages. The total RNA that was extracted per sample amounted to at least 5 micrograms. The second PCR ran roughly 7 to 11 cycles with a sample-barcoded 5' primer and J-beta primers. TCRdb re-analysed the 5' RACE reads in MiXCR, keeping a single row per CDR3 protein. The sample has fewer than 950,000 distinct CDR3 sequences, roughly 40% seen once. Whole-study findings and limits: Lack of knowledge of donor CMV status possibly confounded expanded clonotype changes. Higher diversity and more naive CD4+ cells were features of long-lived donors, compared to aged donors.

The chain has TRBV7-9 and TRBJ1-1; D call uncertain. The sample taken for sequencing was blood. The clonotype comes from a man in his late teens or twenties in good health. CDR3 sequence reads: CASSPLGPNTEAFF. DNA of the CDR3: TGTGCCAGCAGCCCGCTTGGGCCAAACACTGAAGCTTTCTTT.